The 6 T cell receptor beta chains given below trace back to one sample, sequenced in a study of T cell responses to AZD1222 COVID-19 vaccine listed by TCRdb under 2021. Libraries were prepared through the immunoSEQ multiplex PCR assay. In its TCRdb copy, this immuneACCESS table keeps in-frame sequences only and misses some clones. Where compared with another copy, unresolved V genes explain less than half of these, and the others have no known cause. Present in this sample are 150,000 to 200,000 clones, 85% to 95% of which were seen just once. The ten largest clonotypes hold roughly 8.4% of the sample. This specimen's time point label, interpreted: baseline before first vaccination. Specimen: peripheral blood, collected on day 0 of AZD1222 vaccination. These receptors all stem from an adult in good health.

The chain uses TRBV28 and TRBJ1-5, with 9 bases fitting TRBD1. Germline CDR1 and CDR2: MDHEN and SYDVKM. The CDR3 consists of 15 residues. Germline trimming cut 2 bases from V and 4 bases from J; bases unmatched to any gene: 3. The CDR3 sequence is CASSLGTGLNQPQHF. The CDR3, as DNA: TGTGCCAGCAGTTTAGGGACAGGGCTTAATCAGCCCCAGCATTTT.

V is TRBV29-1 and J is TRBJ1-4, with a possible D match to TRBD1 (5 bases). This CDR3 has 12 amino acids. CDR1 SQVTM and CDR2 ANQGSEA come from the germline V gene. V lost 4 bases and J 7 bases, leaving 10 bases between the germline ends. Here the CDR3 reads CSVAGSSEKLFF. The CDR3 bases are TGCAGCGTTGCAGGGTCGAGTGAAAAACTGTTTTTT.

The chain combines TRBV14 with TRBJ1-2, with a tentative D call TRBD1 (5 bases). Germline V gene data show CDR1 as SGHDN and CDR2 as FVKESK. The CDR3 length is 14 residues. The ends were cut back, 1 base at V and 3 bases at J, with 9 bases in the middle. Here the CDR3 reads CASSQVGGDYGYTF. CDR3 sequence (DNA): TGTGCCAGCAGCCAAGTGGGGGGTGACTATGGCTACACCTTC. Filled out from reference TRBV14 and TRBJ1-2, the complete variable domain reads EAGVTQFPSHSVIEKGQTVTLRCDPISGHDNLYWYRRVMGKEIKFLLHFVKESKQDESGMPNNRFLAERTGGTYSTLKVQPAELEDSGVYFCASSQVGGDYGYTFGSGTRLTVV.

This clone has a single count. A junction end diverges from the germline sequence, so it may reflect a read error. This chain joins TRBV27 and TRBJ2-2; D remains ambiguous. The CDR3 has 13 residues. Germline CDR1 is MNHEY and CDR2 is SMNVEV (reference sequence). The CDR3 here is CASSISITGELFF. DNA of the CDR3: TGTGCCAGCAGTATATCCATTACCGGGGAGCTGTTTTTT.

V and J are TRBV3-1 (or the pseudogene TRBV3-2) and TRBJ2-1, with TRBD2 matching over 11 bases. This CDR3 has 15 residues. The J segment lost 7 bases and the V segment lost 3 bases, leaving 5 bases of the junction unmatched. From germline, CDR1 is LGHDT and CDR2 YNNKEL (reference sequence). As DNA, the CDR3 is TGTGCCAGCAGCCAGACTAGCGGGAAGTTGAATGAGCAGTTCTTC. Translated, it gives CASSQTSGKLNEQFF.

The rearrangement links TRBV3-1 (or the pseudogene TRBV3-2) to TRBJ2-5, with TRBD1 matching 8 bases. The V segment lost 4 bases and the J segment 7 bases; nucleotides outside the gene matches: 5. The germline V gene has CDR1 LGHDT and CDR2 YNNKEL (reference sequence). The CDR3 runs 13 residues. CDR3 residues: CASSLDRAGTQYF. The CDR3 bases are TGTGCCAGCAGCCTGGACAGGGCTGGGACCCAGTACTTC.